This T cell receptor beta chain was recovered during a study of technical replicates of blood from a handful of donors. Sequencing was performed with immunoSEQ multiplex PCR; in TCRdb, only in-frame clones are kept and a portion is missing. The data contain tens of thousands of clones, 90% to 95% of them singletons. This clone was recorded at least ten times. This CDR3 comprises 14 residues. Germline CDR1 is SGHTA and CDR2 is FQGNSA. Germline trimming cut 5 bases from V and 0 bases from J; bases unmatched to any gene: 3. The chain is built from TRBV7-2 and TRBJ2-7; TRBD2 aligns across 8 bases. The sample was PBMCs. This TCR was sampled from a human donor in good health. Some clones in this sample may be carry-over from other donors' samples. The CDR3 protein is CASSGTSGSYEQYF. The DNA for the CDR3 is TGTGCCAGCAGCGGAACTAGCGGCTCCTACGAGCAGTACTTC.